This T cell receptor (beta chain) was sequenced during a study of blood T cell repertoires in COVID-19. Study background: COVID-19 samples from acute and convalescent phases originated in the United States, Italy and Spain.

The CDR3 has 14 amino acids. The V end lost 6 bases, the J end lost 8 bases, and 16 bases lay between the germline ends. Germline values: CDR1 MNHEY, CDR2 SVGAGI. Only in-frame clones appear in the TCRdb table, and some are missing; sequencing was by immunoSEQ multiplex PCR. The sample has approximately 65,000 clones, about 82% seen once; the top ten hold approximately 4%. The TCR sequence derives from a woman in her forties with acute COVID-19. The V and J genes are TRBV6-5 and TRBJ1-4, with D possibly being TRBD1 (6 bases). Sequenced material: PBMCs or T cells enriched from blood (not recorded which). Here the CDR3 reads CASRGQGLNEKLFF. The DNA for the CDR3 is TGTGCCAGCAGAGGCCAGGGGCTAAACGAAAAACTGTTTTTT.